This T cell receptor beta chain was identified in a study of T cell responses to AZD1222 COVID-19 vaccine. TCRdb's table, derived via immunoSEQ multiplex PCR, lists solely in-frame clones and lacks some. Found here are 74,000 or so clones, approximately 85% of them singletons; the top ten hold about 13%. V was shortened by 2 bases and J by 5 bases, with 12 bases between the two germline ends. CDR1 is PRHDT, CDR2 FYEKMQ, per germline (reference sequence). CDR3 length equals 14 residues. This rearrangement joins TRBV13 to TRBJ2-5; D ambiguous. Source: peripheral blood, taken on day 0 of AZD1222 vaccination. This clonotype was sampled from an adult in good health. Written as DNA, the CDR3 is TGTGCCAGCAGCTTAACTCCCCTGGAGGAGACCCAGTACTTC. This encodes CASSLTPLEETQYF.